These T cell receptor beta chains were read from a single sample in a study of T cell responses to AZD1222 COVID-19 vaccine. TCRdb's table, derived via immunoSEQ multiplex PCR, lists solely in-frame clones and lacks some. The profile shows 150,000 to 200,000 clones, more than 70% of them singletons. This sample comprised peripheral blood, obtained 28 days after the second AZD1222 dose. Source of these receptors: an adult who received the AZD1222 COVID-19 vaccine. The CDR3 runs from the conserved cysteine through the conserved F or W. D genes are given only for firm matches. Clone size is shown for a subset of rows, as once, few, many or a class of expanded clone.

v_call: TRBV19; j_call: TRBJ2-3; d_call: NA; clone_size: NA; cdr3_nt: TGTGCCAGTAGTATTCACGGAGATACGCAGTATTTT; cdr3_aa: CASSIHGDTQYF
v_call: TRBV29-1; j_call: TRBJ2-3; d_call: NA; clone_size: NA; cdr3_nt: TGCAGCGTTGAAGAGGGGGGACAGAGCACAGATACGCAGTATTTT; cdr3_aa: CSVEEGGQSTDTQYF
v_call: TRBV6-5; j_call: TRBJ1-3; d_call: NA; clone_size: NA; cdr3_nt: TGTGCCAGTACCAGCTCTGGAAACACCATATATTTT; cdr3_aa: CASTSSGNTIYF
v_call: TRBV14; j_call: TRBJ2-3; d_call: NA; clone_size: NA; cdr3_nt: TGTGCCAGCAGCCAAGATAGGCGGGTGGAAGATACGCAGTATTTT; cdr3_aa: CASSQDRRVEDTQYF
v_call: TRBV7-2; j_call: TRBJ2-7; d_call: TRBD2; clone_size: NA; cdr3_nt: TGTGCCAGCAGCTTAGTCTTGACAGCGGGGGGTGCGCCCTACGAGCAGTACTTC; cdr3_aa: CASSLVLTAGGAPYEQYF
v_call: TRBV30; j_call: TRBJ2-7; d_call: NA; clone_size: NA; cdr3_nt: TGTGCCTGGAGTAAGAAAGGGCAGGGGTCGGACGAGCAGTACTTC; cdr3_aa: CAWSKKGQGSDEQYF
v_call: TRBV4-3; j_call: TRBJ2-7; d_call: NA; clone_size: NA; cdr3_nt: TGCGCCAGCAGCCAAGATCGGGCCTACGAGCAGTACTTC; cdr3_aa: CASSQDRAYEQYF
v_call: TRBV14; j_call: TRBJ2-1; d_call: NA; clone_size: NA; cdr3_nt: TGTGCCAGCAGCCAACGAACCGGGGCGCACAATGAGCAGTTCTTC; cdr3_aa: CASSQRTGAHNEQFF
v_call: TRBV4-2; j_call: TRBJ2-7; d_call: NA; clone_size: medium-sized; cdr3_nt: TGTGCCAGCAGCCAAGATGCGACAGGCTCCTACGAGCAGTACTTC; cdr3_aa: CASSQDATGSYEQYF
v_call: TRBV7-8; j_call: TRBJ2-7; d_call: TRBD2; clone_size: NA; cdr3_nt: TGTGCCAGCAGCCTCTTTCTTGGGATTAGCGGGAGGCCCTCCTACGAGCAGTACTTC; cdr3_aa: CASSLFLGISGRPSYEQYF
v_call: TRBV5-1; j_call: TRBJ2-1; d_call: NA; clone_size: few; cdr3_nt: TGCGCCAGCAGCTTGGGGCTCGGACATGAGCAGTTCTTC; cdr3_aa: CASSLGLGHEQFF
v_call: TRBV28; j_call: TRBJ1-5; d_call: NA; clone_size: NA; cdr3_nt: TGTGCCAGCAGATCCCAGGGAGGACATCAGCCCCAGCATTTT; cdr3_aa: CASRSQGGHQPQHF
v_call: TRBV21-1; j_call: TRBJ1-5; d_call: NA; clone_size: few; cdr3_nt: TGTGCCAGCAGACCACAGGGACAGGGGTCGGAGCCCCAGCATTTT; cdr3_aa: CASRPQGQGSEPQHF
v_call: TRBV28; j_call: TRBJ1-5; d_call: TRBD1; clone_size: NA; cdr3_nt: TGTGCCAGTCTACACGGACAGGGGGCAAGACAGCCCCAGCATTTT; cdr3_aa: CASLHGQGARQPQHF
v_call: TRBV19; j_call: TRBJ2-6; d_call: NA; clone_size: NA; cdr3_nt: TGTGCCACAGTGGGAAACTCTGGGGCCAACGTCCTGACTTTC; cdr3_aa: CATVGNSGANVLTF
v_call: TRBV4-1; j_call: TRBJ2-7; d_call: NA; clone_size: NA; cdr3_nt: TGCGCCAGCAGCCAAGGGCCCCAGGGTCTCGAGCAGTACTTC; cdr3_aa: CASSQGPQGLEQYF
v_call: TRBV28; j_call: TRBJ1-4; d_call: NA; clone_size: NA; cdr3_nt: TGTGCCAGCACCATGGACGGGCGGGGGAAACTGTTTTTT; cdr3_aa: CASTMDGRGKLFF
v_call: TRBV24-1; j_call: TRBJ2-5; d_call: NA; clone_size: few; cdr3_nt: TGTGCCACCAGTGATTTAGGCCAAGAGACCCAGTACTTC; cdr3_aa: CATSDLGQETQYF
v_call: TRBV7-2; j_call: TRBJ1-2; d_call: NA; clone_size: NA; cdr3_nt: TGTGCCAGCAGCTTAGTCTCCAACGGCTACACCTTC; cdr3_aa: CASSLVSNGYTF
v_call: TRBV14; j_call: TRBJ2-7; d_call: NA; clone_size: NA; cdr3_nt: TGTGCCAGCAGCAAACAAACAGGGAGCGAGCAGTACTTC; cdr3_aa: CASSKQTGSEQYF
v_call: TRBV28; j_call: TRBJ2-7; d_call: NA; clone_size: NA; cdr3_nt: TGTGCCAGCAGTCAAGGGCGTCAGGAGCAGTACTTC; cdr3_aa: CASSQGRQEQYF
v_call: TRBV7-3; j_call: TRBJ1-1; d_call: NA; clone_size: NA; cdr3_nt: TGTGCCAGCAGCTTAGGGACGGTGAACACTGAAGCTTTCTTT; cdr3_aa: CASSLGTVNTEAFF